The 21 T cell receptor beta chains reported below all come from one sample, sequenced in a study of cytomegalovirus exposure and HLA in healthy donors. A multiplex PCR was run with 60 Vbeta primers and 13 Jbeta primers. Sequencing was performed with immunoSEQ multiplex PCR; in TCRdb, only in-frame clones are kept and a portion is missing. The repertoire has roughly 180,000 clones, approximately 80% of them found once; the top ten carry 2.1%. The material sequenced was PBMCs. These receptors were taken from a woman younger than 35 in good health and CMV-seropositive.

This sequence joins TRBV6-5 and TRBJ1-1; no firm D call. The CDR3 spans 13 residues. Germline loops: CDR1 MNHEY, CDR2 SVGAGI. V was trimmed by 6 bases and J by 0 bases, leaving 8 bases between them. DNA for the CDR3: TGTGCCAGCAGAGGACTGTTGAACACTGAAGCTTTCTTT. Protein sequence: CASRGLLNTEAFF.

The gene calls are TRBV7-3 and TRBJ2-1, with D possibly TRBD1 on 5 matching bases. CDR1 SGHTA and CDR2 FQGTGA come from the germline V gene. V gave up 6 bases and J gave up 3 bases, with 9 bases separating them. CDR3 size: 13 residues. CDR3 loop: CASSIDSYNEQFF. In nucleotides, the CDR3 is TGTGCCAGCAGTATCGACAGCTACAATGAGCAGTTCTTC. Full variable domain (outside the CDR3, taken from reference TRBV7-3 and TRBJ2-1): GAGVSQTPSNKVTEKGKYVELRCDPISGHTALYWYRQSLGQGPEFLIYFQGTGAADDSGLPNDRFFAVRPEGSVSTLKIQRTERGDSAVYLCASSIDSYNEQFFGPGTRLTVL.

The chain is built from TRBV29-1 and TRBJ1-2; TRBD1 agrees at 12 bases. The trim removed 6 bases at V and 7 bases at J, leaving 6 bases unmatched. The CDR3 sequence is 13 residues long. Looked up from germline, CDR1 is SQVTM and CDR2 is ANQGSEA. The CDR3 loop is CSVGQGAMGGYTF. DNA of the CDR3: TGCAGCGTGGGACAGGGGGCAATGGGTGGCTACACCTTC.

Only one count was recorded for this clone. The V call is TRBV6-4, the J call TRBJ2-2; tentative D call: TRBD1 (5 bases). The germline gives CDR1 MRHNA, CDR2 SNTAGT. The CDR3 runs to 18 residues. V was trimmed by 0 bases and J by 0 bases, leaving 14 bases between them. The CDR3 DNA reads TGTGCCAGCAGTGACTCGTTTCAGGGAACACCGAACACCGGGGAGCTGTTTTTT. This sequence encodes CASSDSFQGTPNTGELFF.

The rearrangement links TRBV6-5 to TRBJ2-3; D possibly corresponds to TRBD2 (6 bases). V was pared by 5 bases and J by 1 base, with 10 bases between. CDR3 size: 14 residues. Germline loops: CDR1 MNHEY, CDR2 SVGAGI. The CDR3 loop is CASSGGVGTDTQYF. The CDR3 DNA follows: TGTGCCAGCAGTGGCGGGGTGGGCACAGATACGCAGTATTTT.

The chain links TRBV11-3 to TRBJ2-1; 15 nucleotides line up with TRBD2. Germline loops: CDR1 SGHNT, CDR2 YENEEA. The CDR3 runs to 16 residues. J was trimmed by 9 bases and V by 3 bases; bases with no gene match: 6. In nucleotides, the CDR3 is TGTGCCAGCAGCTTTGGACTAGCGGGGGGGCATGGTGAGCAGTTCTTC. As protein: CASSFGLAGGHGEQFF.

J is TRBJ1-1 and V is TRBV7-9; D possibly corresponds to TRBD1 (6 bases). The CDR3 runs 14 residues. The V gene lost 3 bases and the J gene lost 1 base, with 9 bases spanning the gap. CDR1 and CDR2 from the germline V gene are SEHNR and FQNEAQ (reference sequence). The DNA for the CDR3 is TGTGCCAGCAGCTTGGGACAAACGAACACTGAAGCTTTCTTT. It codes for CASSLGQTNTEAFF.

The rearrangement joins TRBV18 to TRBJ1-5, with TRBD1 identical over 10 bases. The CDR3 sequence is 17 residues long. The V segment lost 3 bases and the J segment 5 bases; nucleotides outside the gene matches: 10. Germline-derived CDR1 and CDR2 are KGHSH and LQKENI. The CDR3 here is CASSPTVPGQGHQPQHF. CDR3 bases: TGTGCCAGCTCACCGACGGTACCGGGACAGGGGCATCAGCCCCAGCATTTT.

The chain is built from TRBV7-2 and TRBJ1-1, with 7 bases lining up with TRBD1. V gave up 0 bases and J gave up 5 bases; unmatched junction bases: 3. From germline, CDR1 is SGHTA and CDR2 FQGNSA. CDR3 length: 14 residues. For the CDR3, the DNA is TGTGCCAGCAGCTTAGCAGGGGGCCAGACTGAAGCTTTCTTT. Translating it yields CASSLAGGQTEAFF.

The chain couples TRBV5-4 to TRBJ2-1, with D possibly matching TRBD2 (7 bases). The V gene's germline CDR1 is SGHNT and CDR2 YYREEE (reference sequence). The CDR3 spans 15 residues. V lost 4 bases and J 8 bases, leaving 19 bases between the germline ends. CDR3 coding DNA: TGTGCCAGCAGCCCCGTAGGGGGGGGGCCTTATGAGCAGTTCTTC. Amino acid sequence: CASSPVGGGPYEQFF.

This chain connects TRBV7-2 to TRBJ2-5; TRBD2 agrees at 7 bases. The CDR3 is made up of 14 amino acids. The trim removed 0 bases at V and 4 bases at J, leaving 2 bases unmatched. The germline CDR1 and CDR2 sequences are SGHTA and FQGNSA. The CDR3 reads CASSLAGGVETQYF. In nucleotides, the CDR3 is TGTGCCAGCAGCTTAGCGGGGGGGGTAGAGACCCAGTACTTC.

This clone was seen just once. The CDR3 loop reads CASSSRDTVNYGYTF. The DNA of the CDR3 is TGTGCCAGCAGTTCTCGGGACACCGTTAACTATGGCTACACCTTC. J is TRBJ1-2 and V is TRBV27; a possible D gene is TRBD1 (6 bases). CDR3 length: 15 residues. V lost 4 bases, J lost 1 base, and 13 bases lay in between. CDR1 is MNHEY and CDR2 is SMNVEV in the germline V gene (reference sequence).

J is TRBJ2-3 and V is TRBV4-1, with 14 positions matching TRBD2. This CDR3 is built from 20 residues. CDR1 and CDR2 (germline): MGHRA, YSYEKL. Trimming at V came to 1 base and at J to 2 bases, leaving 11 bases not matched to a gene. CDR3 sequence: CASSQVGLAGASKITDTQYF. CDR3 nucleotides: TGCGCCAGCAGCCAAGTGGGACTAGCGGGGGCCTCTAAGATCACAGATACGCAGTATTTT.

V usage is TRBV28 and J usage is TRBJ1-1; D remains ambiguous. The germline V gene has CDR1 MDHEN and CDR2 SYDVKM. The CDR3 is 13 amino acids. Trimming took 6 bases from V and 6 from J, leaving 14 bases between them. CDR3 in amino acids: CASSLASWPEAFF. As DNA, the CDR3 is TGTGCCAGCAGCTTGGCTAGTTGGCCTGAAGCTTTCTTT.

Points on this clone: One end of the junction fails to match germline, which may point to a read error. The chain links TRBV30 to TRBJ2-6; perhaps TRBD1 as D (5 bases). Germline V gene lookup returns CDR1 GTSNPN and CDR2 SVGIG (reference sequence). The length of the CDR3 is 12 residues. The CDR3 loop is CAWGSGANGLTF. CDR3 DNA: TGTGCCTGGGGCTCTGGGGCCAACGGCCTGACTTTC. Using reference TRBV30 and TRBJ2-6 for the parts outside the CDR3, the full variable domain is SQTIHQWPATLVQPVGSPLSLECTVEGTSNPNLYWYRQAAGRGLQLLFYSVGIGQISSEVPQNLSASRPQDRQFILSSKKLLLSDSGFYLCAWGSGANGLTFGAGSRLTVL.

This clone was counted a few times. V gene TRBV6-1 combines with J gene TRBJ2-6; D is possibly TRBD2 (5 bases). V lost 2 bases to trimming and J lost 2 bases, with 13 bases between them. Germline V gene lookup returns CDR1 MNHNS and CDR2 SASEGT. The CDR3 covers 17 residues. Written as DNA, the CDR3 is TGTGCCAGCAGTGAATGGAAGGAGGCGACTGGGGCCAACGTCCTGACTTTC. This codes for CASSEWKEATGANVLTF.

This chain joins TRBV13 and TRBJ1-5; possible D gene TRBD1, 5 bases. The CDR3 runs to 13 residues. Germline CDR1 and CDR2: PRHDT and FYEKMQ (reference sequence). Trimming took off 0 bases at V and 5 bases at J, with 5 bases between the two ends. The chain's CDR3 is CASSLGRDQPQHF. CDR3 nucleotides: TGTGCCAGCAGCTTAGGCAGGGATCAGCCCCAGCATTTT.

V is TRBV6-6 and J is TRBJ2-7; 9 bases fit TRBD1. The length of the CDR3 is 14 residues. With V trimmed by 7 bases and J by 7 bases, 11 bases remained unmatched. Germline-derived CDR1 and CDR2 are MNHNY and SVGAGI (reference sequence). The CDR3 sequence is CASKIRDRAWEQYF. The DNA for the CDR3 is TGTGCCAGCAAAATCCGGGACAGGGCGTGGGAGCAGTACTTC.

The rearrangement uses TRBV11-2 and TRBJ1-2; unclear D gene. CDR1 and CDR2 from the germline V gene are SGHAT and FQNNGV. The V end was cut by 5 bases, the J end by 4 bases, with 17 bases between. The CDR3 sequence is 15 residues long. CDR3 protein: CASSLIQTEGYGYTF. In nucleotides, the CDR3 is TGTGCCAGCAGCCTAATACAGACGGAGGGCTATGGCTACACCTTC.

The V and J genes are TRBV4-1 and TRBJ1-5; D might be TRBD1 (5 bases). The CDR3 extends over 15 amino acids. From germline, CDR1 is MGHRA and CDR2 YSYEKL. V lost 3 bases and J 7 bases, leaving 16 bases between the germline ends. The CDR3 spells CASSQRAGVGQPQHF. The CDR3 DNA sequence: TGCGCCAGCAGCCAGAGGGCGGGGGTAGGACAGCCCCAGCATTTT.

CDR3 coding DNA: TGCGCCAGCAGCTTCTGGGGACTGGGCTATGGCTACACCTTC. Translation gives CASSFWGLGYGYTF. The chain carries TRBV5-1 and TRBJ1-2; D is possibly TRBD1 (5 bases). This CDR3 contains 14 residues. Trimming stripped 2 bases from V and 4 bases from J, with 12 bases between. Germline V gene data show CDR1 as SGHRS and CDR2 as YFSETQ. The variable domain in full, with the rest retrieved from reference TRBV5-1 and TRBJ1-2, is KAGVTQTPRYLIKTRGQQVTLSCSPISGHRSVSWYQQTPGQGLQFLFEYFSETQRNKGNFPGRFSGRQFSNSRSEMNVSTLELGDSALYLCASSFWGLGYGYTFGSGTRLTVV.